This passage covers 19 T cell receptor beta chains from one sample sequenced in a study of blood T cell repertoires in COVID-19 (dated by TCRdb to 2019 to 2021). The library was built by means of the immunoSEQ multiplex PCR assay. Not all clones reach the TCRdb copy of this immuneACCESS table, which keeps in-frame sequences only. Checked studies attribute under half of the gap to unresolved V genes and leave the rest unexplained. The sample data list over 85,000 clones, and around 85% of these were observed just once. The ten biggest clones cover just over 3% of the sample. The sequenced sample consisted of peripheral blood. The receptor source for this set is a woman of 80 years or more with COVID-19, enrolled during active disease.

The chain couples TRBV30 to TRBJ2-2; 9 nucleotides match TRBD1. Per the germline V gene, CDR1 is GTSNPN and CDR2 is SVGIG (reference sequence). V was clipped by 2 bases and J by 4 bases; unmatched bases: 5. The CDR3 has 15 amino acids. CDR3 DNA sequence: TGTGCCTGGAGTCCGAGGGACAGGGTCACCGGGGAGCTGTTTTTT. Its protein is CAWSPRDRVTGELFF.

This clone turned up a few times. This chain connects TRBV29-1 to TRBJ1-2, with D perhaps TRBD1 (5 bases). The germline gives CDR1 SQVTM, CDR2 ANQGSEA. This CDR3 spans 12 amino acids. The V and J ends lost 3 bases and 7 bases respectively, with 12 bases between them. The CDR3 reads CSVEGGSGGYTF. The CDR3 DNA is TGCAGCGTTGAGGGGGGTAGCGGTGGCTACACCTTC.

This clone came up once. The chain joins TRBV7-9 to TRBJ2-2; D may be TRBD1 (5 bases). The germline CDR1 and CDR2 sequences are SEHNR and FQNEAQ (reference sequence). V shed 3 bases and J shed 12 bases, with 11 bases lying between them. This CDR3 has 12 amino acids. The CDR3 is CASSFGPDKLFF. The CDR3 DNA reads TGTGCCAGCAGCTTCGGTCCGGACAAGCTGTTTTTT.

The chain carries TRBV7-3 and TRBJ2-5; D might be TRBD1 (6 bases). The CDR3 loop spans 15 amino acids. Trimming stripped 5 bases from V and 3 bases from J, with 16 bases between. The germline CDR1 and CDR2 sequences are SGHTA and FQGTGA. CDR3 residues: CASSEGGNDEETQYF. DNA of the CDR3: TGTGCCAGCAGCGAAGGGGGAAATGACGAAGAGACCCAGTACTTC.

The rearrangement uses TRBV23-1 and TRBJ2-4, with D perhaps matching TRBD1 (6 bases). TRBV23-1 has ORF status, its function being uncertain. The length of the CDR3 is 17 residues. The V and J ends lost 0 bases and 0 bases respectively, with 12 bases between them. CDR3 sequence (DNA): TGCGCCAGCAGTCAATCGGGGGCGGAACTAGCCAAAAACATTCAGTACTTC. Its translation is CASSQSGAELAKNIQYF.

V is TRBV7-8 and J is TRBJ2-5; D gene uncertain. Germline CDR1 SGHVS, CDR2 FQNEAQ. V was cut by 5 bases and J by 5 bases, with 12 bases left in between. The CDR3 spans 13 residues. CDR3 DNA: TGTGCCAGCAGCGCGGCGGCCGGGGAGACCCAGTACTTC. Amino acid sequence: CASSAAAGETQYF.

The V and J genes are TRBV19 and TRBJ2-4, with D tentatively TRBD2 (5 bases). The CDR3 is 16 amino acids. From germline, CDR1 is LNHDA and CDR2 SQIVND (reference sequence). Trimming shortened V by 3 bases and J by 7 bases, and 19 bases separated the two germline ends. The CDR3 nucleotides are TGTGCCAGTAGTATTTCGCAAACTAGTTACGGGAACATTCAGTACTTC. Protein: CASSISQTSYGNIQYF. The whole variable domain, remainder taken from reference TRBV19 and TRBJ2-4, is DGGITQSPKYLFRKEGQNVTLSCEQNLNHDAMYWYRQDPGQGLRLIYYSQIVNDFQKGDIAEGYSVSREKKESFPLTVTSAQKNPTAFYLCASSISQTSYGNIQYFGAGTRLSVL.

The rearrangement links TRBV19 to TRBJ2-7; a weak D match, TRBD2 (5 bases). Germline values: CDR1 LNHDA, CDR2 SQIVND (reference sequence). The CDR3 is made up of 15 amino acids. The V end lost 1 base, the J end lost 3 bases, and 13 bases lay between the germline ends. CDR3 sequence: CASSIGAGRVYEQYF. Written as DNA, the CDR3 is TGTGCCAGTAGTATAGGGGCGGGCCGAGTCTACGAGCAGTACTTC.

The chain combines TRBV28 with TRBJ2-1; TRBD2 aligns across 9 bases. The CDR3 runs to 18 residues. V shed 5 bases and J 0 bases; nucleotides not matched to a gene: 11. From germline, CDR1 is MDHEN and CDR2 SYDVKM. DNA of the CDR3: TGTGCCAGCAGTCCCGCGCGCGGGAGGGCCCCCTCCTACAATGAGCAGTTCTTC. Encoded protein: CASSPARGRAPSYNEQFF.

The chain joins TRBV7-8 to TRBJ2-7; TRBD2 matches 11 bases. V lost 8 bases, J lost 4 bases, and 4 bases stayed unmatched. The CDR3 is 13 amino acids. Germline V gene data show CDR1 as SGHVS and CDR2 as FQNEAQ. The CDR3 coding sequence is TGTGCCAGCGGGGGACTAGCGGAGTACGAGCAGTACTTC. It encodes CASGGLAEYEQYF. Full variable domain (remainder filled in from reference TRBV7-8 and TRBJ2-7): GAGVSQSPRYKVAKRGQDVALRCDPISGHVSLFWYQQALGQGPEFLTYFQNEAQLDKSGLPSDRFFAERPEGSVSTLKIQRTQQEDSAVYLCASGGLAEYEQYFGPGTRLTVT.

This sequence joins TRBV13 and TRBJ2-7, with 7 bases lining up with TRBD1. Germline V lookup: CDR1 PRHDT, CDR2 FYEKMQ (reference sequence). The CDR3 extends over 14 amino acids. The V segment lost 5 bases and the J segment 3 bases; nucleotides outside the gene matches: 7. The CDR3 reads CASSHDREGYEQYF. DNA for the CDR3: TGTGCCAGCAGCCACGACAGGGAAGGCTACGAGCAGTACTTC.

The CDR3 DNA reads TGCGCCAGCAGCCAAACGCCGTCGCGCTCTGGAAACACCATATATTTT. Translation gives CASSQTPSRSGNTIYF. The chain has TRBV4-1 and TRBJ1-3; no definite D call. Germline V gene sequence: CDR1 MGHRA, CDR2 YSYEKL. This CDR3 comprises 16 residues. V was trimmed by 2 bases and J by 0 bases, leaving 11 bases between them.

The genes are TRBV30 and TRBJ2-1; perhaps TRBD1 as D (5 bases). Germline assignment: CDR1 GTSNPN and CDR2 SVGIG (reference sequence). The CDR3 sequence is 12 residues long. Trimming removed 5 bases from V and 7 bases from J, with 12 bases in between. The CDR3 sequence is CAWQGNRNEQFF. The CDR3, as DNA: TGTGCCTGGCAGGGAAATCGGAATGAGCAGTTCTTC.

This clone was seen only a few times. The V and J genes are TRBV10-3 and TRBJ1-3; 8 bases are a match to TRBD1. The CDR3 contains 17 residues. J lost 0 bases, V lost 3 bases, and 7 bases had no gene match. Per the germline V gene, CDR1 is ENHRY and CDR2 is SYGVKD. The CDR3 region has the DNA TGTGCCATCAGTGATCCGACAGGGGTGAGCTCTGGAAACACCATATATTTT. Translation gives CAISDPTGVSSGNTIYF.

V gene TRBV18 combines with J gene TRBJ2-2, with D tentatively TRBD2 (6 bases). The ends were cut back, 0 bases at V and 6 bases at J, with 11 bases in the middle. The CDR3 runs 15 residues. Germline V gene lookup returns CDR1 KGHSH and CDR2 LQKENI. The CDR3 DNA reads as TGTGCCAGCTCACCACCGGGAGAGCGGGCCGGGGAGCTGTTTTTT. Encoded protein: CASSPPGERAGELFF.

As concerns this clone: The same CDR3 can be traced to other DNA sequences in this sample. The chain combines TRBV7-3 with TRBJ2-2, with 12 bases lining up with TRBD2. J was trimmed by 4 bases and V by 3 bases; bases with no gene match: 0. This CDR3 has 15 residues. Germline V gives CDR1 SGHTA, CDR2 FQGTGA. The CDR3 nucleotides read TGTGCCAGCAGCTTGGGACTAGCGGGCACCGGGGAGCTGTTTTTT. The encoded protein is CASSLGLAGTGELFF.

CDR3 DNA sequence: TGTGCCAGCAGTCCAAATCTCCCCAGGGCGATCTACACAGATACGCAGTATTTT. Encoded protein: CASSPNLPRAIYTDTQYF. The chain employs TRBV27 and TRBJ2-3; a possible D gene is TRBD1 (5 bases). There are 18 residues in the CDR3. The V end was cut by 5 bases, the J end by 2 bases, with 23 bases between. The V gene's germline CDR1 is MNHEY and CDR2 SMNVEV (reference sequence).

The genes are TRBV3-1 (or the pseudogene TRBV3-2) and TRBJ1-3; D is unclear. The CDR3 has 16 residues. CDR1 LGHDT and CDR2 YNNKEL come from the germline V gene (reference sequence). The V end was cut by 0 bases, the J end by 4 bases, with 13 bases between. The CDR3 reads CASSQEVWRAGNTIYF. CDR3 nucleotides: TGTGCCAGCAGCCAAGAAGTTTGGAGGGCAGGAAACACCATATATTTT.

This chain uses TRBV11-2 with TRBJ1-2; D remains unclear. Trimming cost V 7 bases and J 4 bases, with 13 bases left between them. This CDR3 has 13 residues. The germline gives CDR1 SGHAT, CDR2 FQNNGV. This CDR3 reads CASTEQAIYGYTF. The DNA of the CDR3 is TGTGCCAGCACCGAGCAAGCCATCTATGGCTACACCTTC.